What follows are 9 T cell receptor beta chains derived from one specimen sequenced in a study of blood T cell repertoires in COVID-19. Sequencing used immunoSEQ multiplex PCR; TCRdb keeps in-frame clones, though not all of them. The sample includes around 340,000 clones, approximately 91% of them seen just once. The sample taken for sequencing was PBMCs or T cells enriched from blood (not recorded which). The receptors derive from a woman under 40 who had been exposed to COVID-19.

The gene calls are TRBV5-6 and TRBJ1-5, with TRBD1 identical over 8 bases. V gave up 0 bases and J gave up 0 bases; unmatched junction bases: 2. Per germline, CDR1 SGHDT and CDR2 YYEEEE. CDR3 size: 16 residues. The CDR3 protein is CASSLDRGNSNQPQHF. CDR3 coding DNA: TGTGCCAGCAGCTTGGACAGGGGGAATAGCAATCAGCCCCAGCATTTT. Variable domain in full (rest from reference TRBV5-6 and TRBJ1-5): DAGVTQSPTHLIKTRGQQVTLRCSPKSGHDTVSWYQQALGQGPQFIFQYYEEEERQRGNFPDRFSGHQFPNYSSELNVNALLLGDSALYLCASSLDRGNSNQPQHFGDGTRLSIL.

The rearrangement joins TRBV24-1 to TRBJ1-2; D not certain. V was pared by 1 base and J by 2 bases, with 7 bases between. Germline-derived CDR1 and CDR2 are KGHDR and SFDVKD. The CDR3 loop spans 14 amino acids. The CDR3 DNA sequence: TGTGCCACCAGTGATTTTGGCAGAAACTATGGCTACACCTTC. Residues: CATSDFGRNYGYTF.

The CDR3 spells CASSPGNEGGPDEQFF. CDR3 bases: TGTGCCAGCAGCCCTGGGAATGAGGGAGGGCCCGATGAGCAGTTCTTC. This chain uses TRBV3-1 (or the pseudogene TRBV3-2) with TRBJ2-1, with 7 bases matching TRBD2. Trimming took 4 bases from V and 8 from J; bases not matched to a gene: 14. CDR3 size: 16 residues. Germline V gene lookup returns CDR1 LGHDT and CDR2 YNNKEL (reference sequence).

The table lists this clone with a few counts. The J gene is TRBJ1-6, the V gene TRBV11-3; D remains unclear. The CDR3 extends over 13 amino acids. Germline V gene data show CDR1 as SGHNT and CDR2 as YENEEA. Trimming removed 4 bases from V and 8 bases from J, with 9 bases in between. The CDR3 DNA reads TGTGCCAGCAGCTCCCTGGCGGATTCACCCCTCCACTTT. This sequence encodes CASSSLADSPLHF. Together with reference TRBV11-3 and TRBJ1-6, the CDR3 gives the full variable domain: EAGVVQSPRYKIIEKKQPVAFWCNPISGHNTLYWYLQNLGQGPELLIRYENEEAVDDSQLPKDRFSAERLKGVDSTLKIQPAELGDSAVYLCASSSLADSPLHFGNGTRLTVT.

This chain uses TRBV7-2 with TRBJ1-5; D is perhaps TRBD1 (5 bases). V dropped 2 bases and J dropped 4 bases, with 15 bases sitting between them. The CDR3 has 16 residues. The germline gives CDR1 SGHTA, CDR2 FQGNSA. The DNA for the CDR3 is TGTGCCAGCAGCTTATGGCAGGGTCTAGGGAATCAGCCCCAGCATTTT. Encoded protein: CASSLWQGLGNQPQHF. Complete variable domain (other parts from reference TRBV7-2 and TRBJ1-5): GAGVSQSPSNKVTEKGKDVELRCDPISGHTALYWYRQSLGQGLEFLIYFQGNSAPDKSGLPSDRFSAERTGGSVSTLTIQRTQQEDSAVYLCASSLWQGLGNQPQHFGDGTRLSIL.

The chain links TRBV14 to TRBJ1-6, with 8 bases matching TRBD1. The V gene end was trimmed by 4 bases and the J gene end by 5 bases; junction bases not matched to a gene: 4. From germline, CDR1 is SGHDN and CDR2 FVKESK. This CDR3 is 15 amino acids long. The DNA for the CDR3 is TGTGCCAGCAGCCCGTGGACAGGGAATAATTCACCCCTCCACTTT. Translating it yields CASSPWTGNNSPLHF.

CDR3 amino acids: CASSEHGQKETQYF. In nucleotides, the CDR3 is TGCGCCAGCAGTGAACATGGACAAAAAGAGACCCAGTACTTC. The rearrangement links TRBV10-2 to TRBJ2-5; maybe TRBD1 (5 bases). Trimming shortened V by 3 bases and J by 3 bases, and 11 bases separated the two germline ends. The germline CDR1 and CDR2 sequences are WSHSY and SAAADI. The CDR3 runs 14 residues.

This chain uses TRBV2 with TRBJ1-5; D unresolved. The CDR3 extends over 11 amino acids. Trimming cost V 3 bases and J 9 bases, with 6 bases left between them. Per germline, CDR1 SNHLY and CDR2 FYNNEI. The CDR3 region is CASSDGRPQHF. In DNA form, the CDR3 reads TGTGCCAGCAGTGACGGGAGGCCCCAGCATTTT.

The chain combines TRBV24-1 with TRBJ2-4; 11 nucleotides line up with TRBD2. The V and J ends lost 4 bases and 0 bases, in that order; junction bases with no gene match: 4. This CDR3 is 17 amino acids long. The germline V gene encodes CDR1 KGHDR and CDR2 SFDVKD. The CDR3, as DNA: TGTGCCACCAGTGAACGGACTAGCGGGCTAGCCAAAAACATTCAGTACTTC. It yields the protein CATSERTSGLAKNIQYF.